Below, 32 T cell receptor beta chains from the same sample are listed, as sequenced in a study of tumor and adjacent non-tumor tissue in lung cancer. Three rounds of nested PCR, following a modified ARM-PCR protocol, produced the TCRbeta library. Using its own MiXCR run on the multiplex PCR reads, TCRdb lists one record per CDR3 protein. This table has 85,000 to 130,000 distinct CDR3 sequences, more than 55% appearing once. RNA was extracted from bulk tissue without any cell sorting. This non-tumor lung sample came from over 3 cm beyond the tumor edge. Sequencing input: distant non-tumor lung tissue. These receptors came from a man younger than 40 with non-small cell lung cancer.

This clonotype was observed at least ten times. J is TRBJ2-1 and V is TRBV20-1, with a possible D match to TRBD2 (5 bases). Germline V gene sequence: CDR1 DFQATT, CDR2 SNEGSKA (reference sequence). V lost 5 bases and J 7 bases, leaving 15 bases between the germline ends. This CDR3 comprises 13 residues. The CDR3 protein is CSALDSLENEQFF. In DNA, the CDR3 is TGCAGTGCTCTGGACTCCCTAGAGAATGAGCAGTTCTTC.

To note about this clonotype: An end of the junction differs from the germline gene, which may be a read error. This chain connects TRBV6-5 to TRBJ1-1, with D tentatively TRBD1 (5 bases). Germline V lookup: CDR1 MNHEY, CDR2 SVGAGI. This CDR3 spans 18 amino acids. The CDR3 loop is CASSYSAWGRTHNTEAFF. In DNA form, the CDR3 reads TGTGCCAGCAGTTACTCGGCGTGGGGGAGGACTCATAACACTGAAGCTTTCTTC.

This rearrangement joins TRBV11-2 to TRBJ2-7; either TRBD1 or TRBD2 may supply D (5 bases each). Germline-derived CDR1 and CDR2 are SGHAT and FQNNGV. Trimming removed 2 bases at V and 3 bases at J, with 11 bases between. This CDR3 is built from 14 residues. CDR3 nucleotides: TGTGCCAGCAGCTTAAGGGACGGAGACTACGAGCAGTACTTC. It codes for CASSLRDGDYEQYF.

This clonotype is classed as medium-sized. The chain carries TRBV11-2 and TRBJ2-1; 13 bases line up with TRBD2. From germline, CDR1 is SGHAT and CDR2 FQNNGV. This CDR3 contains 16 residues. V trimming: 0 bases; J trimming: 4 bases; junction bases outside the gene matches: 0. CDR3: CASSLETSGGYNEQFF. The DNA for the CDR3 is TGTGCCAGCAGCTTAGAGACTAGCGGGGGGTACAATGAGCAGTTCTTC.

In the case of this clonotype: The junction shows a germline mismatch at one end, possibly a read error. The chain recombines TRBV6-5 with TRBJ2-2; D assignment may be TRBD1 or TRBD2 (5 bases each). Per germline, CDR1 MNHEY and CDR2 SVGAGI. This CDR3 is built from 16 residues. CDR3 sequence: CASSPGRASFFRELFF. For the CDR3, the DNA is TGTGCCAGCAGCCCGGGCAGGGCCAGCTTTTTCAGGGAGTTGTTTTTT.

This chain uses TRBV11-2 with TRBJ1-4; a weak D match, TRBD1 (5 bases). Germline CDR1 is SGHAT and CDR2 is FQNNGV. This CDR3 is 18 amino acids long. Trimming stripped 5 bases from V and 8 bases from J, with 27 bases between. Here the CDR3 DNA reads TGTGCCAGCAGCGATATCGGCAGGGTGGGCCCTCTTACCGAAAAACTGTTTTTT. Translating gives CASSDIGRVGPLTEKLFF.

As concerns this clonotype: It is likely a read error, because the conserved phenylalanine at the end of the CDR3 is missing. The chain links TRBV11-2 to TRBJ1-1; D call uncertain. From germline, CDR1 is SGHAT and CDR2 FQNNGV. CDR3 length equals 13 residues. With 1 base removed from V and 3 bases from J, the gap between germline ends came to 6 bases. In DNA, the CDR3 is TGTGCCAGCAGCTTAGCTCATTACACTGAAGCTTTCGTT. This sequence encodes CASSLAHYTEAFV.

The V call is TRBV6-5, the J call TRBJ1-5; D not certain. Trimming pared 0 bases from V and 0 bases from J, leaving 9 bases between. The length of the CDR3 is 16 residues. The germline V gene has CDR1 MNHEY and CDR2 SVGAGI. The CDR3 DNA is TGTGCCAGCAGTTACTCGCAGTTTAATAGCAATCAGCCCCAGCATTTT. Translated, it gives CASSYSQFNSNQPQHF.

The chain carries TRBV11-2 and TRBJ2-2; 8 bases are shared with TRBD2. Germline V gene sequence: CDR1 SGHAT, CDR2 FQNNGV. There are 15 residues in the CDR3. V was clipped by 10 bases and J by 5 bases; unmatched bases: 12. CDR3 nucleotides: TGTGCCAACACCCCTAGCGGGTCGGGGACCGGGGAGCTGTTTTTT. Residues: CANTPSGSGTGELFF.

Turning to this clonotype: At one end, the junction sequence differs from germline, possibly due to a read error. V is TRBV12-3 or TRBV12-4 and J is TRBJ2-2, with D possibly being TRBD1 or TRBD2 (5 bases each). This CDR3 comprises 13 residues. In DNA, the CDR3 is TGTGTCAGCAGTCCGAGGGGCACCGGGGAGCTGTTTTTT. This sequence encodes CVSSPRGTGELFF.

As to this clonotype: The junction and the germline gene differ at one end; a read error may be behind it. J is TRBJ2-1 and V is TRBV12-3 or TRBV12-4, with D uncertain. The CDR3 has 12 residues. CDR3 amino acids: CACSPGPNEQFF. The CDR3 DNA follows: TGTGCCTGCAGCCCCGGTCCCAATGAGCAGTTTTTC.

This sequence joins TRBV12-3 or TRBV12-4 and TRBJ2-7; the match to TRBD1 covers 8 bases. The CDR3 consists of 15 residues. CDR3 in amino acids: CDSSAGQGTTYEQYF. CDR3 nucleotides: TGTGACAGTAGTGCAGGACAGGGAACCACCTACGAGCAGTACTTC.

Ten or more counts support this clonotype. The chain recombines TRBV4-1 with TRBJ1-5, with TRBD1 matching over 7 bases. The CDR3 has 17 amino acids. The junction had 7 bases not matched to a gene; V was cut back by 2 bases and J by 0 bases. Germline V lookup: CDR1 MGHRA, CDR2 YSYEKL. CDR3 in amino acids: CASSQLGGQYSNQPQHF. The CDR3 nucleotides are TGCGCCAGCAGCCAACTGGGGGGACAGTATAGCAATCAGCCCCAGCATTTT.

This clonotype was observed at least ten times. The rearrangement links TRBV29-1 to TRBJ2-3; 8 bases map to TRBD2. CDR3 length: 15 residues. The germline CDR1 and CDR2 sequences are SQVTM and ANQGSEA. The V segment lost 4 bases and the J segment 2 bases; nucleotides outside the gene matches: 8. The CDR3 bases are TGCAGCGTTGGCGGCGGGGGGTCACCCACAGATACGCAGTATTTT. Its translation: CSVGGGGSPTDTQYF.

This clonotype was counted ten times or more. This chain joins TRBV12-3 or TRBV12-4 and TRBJ2-1; TRBD2 is a possible D gene (5 bases). The CDR3 extends over 13 amino acids. Between the trimmed V and J ends, which lost 3 bases and 3 bases, there was a span of 6 bases. The CDR3 loop is CASSFTSYNEQFF. The CDR3, as DNA: TGTGCCAGCAGTTTTACTAGCTACAATGAGCAGTTCTTC.

To note about this clonotype: Sequence at one end of the junction differs from germline and may be a read error. The chain combines TRBV4-2 with TRBJ1-6; D is unclear. Germline CDR1 is LGHNA and CDR2 is YNFKEQ. CDR3 length equals 14 residues. The CDR3 spells CARSQEVTAALLRF. The CDR3 region has the DNA TGTGCCAGAAGCCAAGAAGTTACGGCTGCTCTCCTCCGCTTT.

Concerning this clonotype: Sequence at one end of the junction differs from germline and may be a read error. V gene TRBV11-2 combines with J gene TRBJ2-7; D remains ambiguous. Germline V gene data show CDR1 as SGHAT and CDR2 as FQNNGV. This CDR3 comprises 13 residues. CDR3 amino acids: CASSLEDDNEQYF. CDR3 sequence (DNA): TGTGCCAGCAGCTTGGAAGACGACAACGAGCAGTATTTC.

This clonotype was found once. This likely comes from a read error, as the CDR3 has no conserved phenylalanine or tryptophan at its end. CDR3 region: CASSQDAGGAQPQHL. The DNA for the CDR3 is TGCGCCAGCAGCCAAGATGCAGGGGGCGCCCAACCTCAGCATTTA. The genes are TRBV4-3 and TRBJ1-5, with 8 bases lining up with TRBD1. The CDR3 spans 15 residues. J lost 13 bases, V lost 0 bases, and 11 bases had no gene match. Germline lookup yields CDR1 LGHNA and CDR2 YSLEER.

Turning to this clonotype: Sequence at one end of the junction differs from germline and may be a read error. The chain recombines TRBV6-5 with TRBJ2-7, with D unclear. This CDR3 has 13 residues. Germline-derived CDR1 and CDR2 are MNHEY and SVGAGI. Here the CDR3 reads CVSSYDALGEQYF. The CDR3 region has the DNA TGTGTCAGCAGTTACGATGCGCTGGGGGAGCAGTACTTC.

Notes on this clonotype: Just one base apart from a much larger clone, this may be a read error. V gene TRBV14 combines with J gene TRBJ1-6, with D possibly TRBD1 on 5 matching bases. The CDR3 covers 13 residues. Looked up from germline, CDR1 is SGHDN and CDR2 is FVKESK. The DNA of the CDR3 is TGTGCCAGCAGCAACGGGGGTAGTTCATCCCTCCACTTT. Protein sequence: CASSNGGSSSLHF. Based on the CDR3 plus reference TRBV14 and TRBJ1-6, the full variable domain is EAGVTQFPSHSVIEKGQTVTLRCDPISGHDNLYWYRRVMGKEIKFLLHFVKESKQDESGMPNNRFLAERTGGTYSTLKVQPAELEDSGVYFCASSNGGSSSLHFGNGTRLTVT.

Details on this clonotype: A much more abundant neighbour one base away suggests this may be a read error. The chain links TRBV5-4 to TRBJ1-1; tentatively, D is TRBD1 (5 bases). The CDR3 sequence is 16 residues long. Germline CDR1 and CDR2: SGHNT and YYREEE (reference sequence). Written as DNA, the CDR3 is TGTGTCAGCAGCTGGGGCGGGGACTACATGAACACTGAAGCTTTCTTT. Amino acids: CVSSWGGDYMNTEAFF.

In nucleotides, the CDR3 is TGTGCCAGCAGTTACTCGCTAGTGGGGGGGCCTGGGGAGCAGTTCTTC. Translation: CASSYSLVGGPGEQFF. The chain combines TRBV6-2 or TRBV6-3 with TRBJ2-1; perhaps TRBD2 as D (7 bases). V gave up 0 bases and J gave up 10 bases, with 19 bases separating them. Germline-derived CDR1 and CDR2 are MNHEY and SVGEGT. The CDR3 length is 16 residues.

The V gene is TRBV6-5, the J gene TRBJ2-7; TRBD2 aligns across 8 bases. Trimming removed 6 bases from V and 5 bases from J; junction bases left unmatched: 9. Germline CDR1 reads MNHEY; CDR2 reads SVGAGI. The CDR3 extends over 14 amino acids. CDR3 loop: CASRGTSDTHEQYF. The CDR3 DNA is TGTGCCAGCAGAGGGACTAGTGACACTCACGAGCAGTACTTC.

This clonotype was recorded only once. One end of the junction does not line up with germline, which may come from a read error. The rearrangement uses TRBV11-2 and TRBJ2-3; D could derive from TRBD1 or TRBD2 (5 bases each). Germline values: CDR1 SGHAT, CDR2 FQNNGV. The length of the CDR3 is 16 residues. CDR3 nucleotide sequence: TGTGCCAGCAGCTTAATGTCTCCCGGGGCGCAAGATACACAGTATTTT. Translation gives CASSLMSPGAQDTQYF.

About this clonotype itself: One end of the junction does not line up with germline, which may come from a read error. This chain joins TRBV20-1 and TRBJ1-4, with D possibly TRBD1 on 6 matching bases. CDR1 and CDR2 from the germline V gene are DFQATT and SNEGSKA (reference sequence). The length of the CDR3 is 15 residues. CDR3 nucleotide sequence: TGCAATGCTAGACCCCCGGGGGCAACTACTGAAAAACTGTTTTTT. Translated, it gives CNARPPGATTEKLFF.

With respect to this clonotype: The DNA is left out, because the CDR3 cannot be placed on it with certainty; the CDR3 is given as TCRdb lists it. The chain employs TRBV11-2 and TRBJ2-3. The CDR3 is 16 amino acids long, termini counted. Germline CDR1 is SGHAT and CDR2 is FQNNGV. CDR3 loop: CASSLDVGWGTDTHYF.

Comment on this clonotype: The conserved final phenylalanine or tryptophan is absent from the CDR3, which likely points to a read error. The chain has TRBV29-1 and TRBJ1-1; D is uncertain. Germline V gives CDR1 SQVTM, CDR2 ANQGSEA. Trimming shortened V by 7 bases and J by 0 bases, and 6 bases separated the two germline ends. The CDR3 has 11 amino acids. CDR3 in DNA: TGCAGCGCCAGAGTGAACACTGAAGCTTTCATT. Encoded protein: CSARVNTEAFI.

The table lists this clonotype with a few counts. The J gene is TRBJ2-7, the V gene TRBV5-3, with 13 bases that match TRBD2. TRBV5-3 has ORF status, its function being uncertain. V lost 4 bases, J lost 0 bases, and 10 bases stayed unmatched. The CDR3 is 18 residues long. DNA of the CDR3: TGTGCCAGAAGCCAAGGACTAGCGGGGGCGCCAAGCTCCTACGAGCAGTACTTC. It is translated as CARSQGLAGAPSSYEQYF.

Worth noting for this clonotype: A read error may produce the germline difference seen at one junction end. The chain is built from TRBV11-2 and TRBJ1-1; D unresolved. The CDR3 is 13 amino acids. Per the germline V gene, CDR1 is SGHAT and CDR2 is FQNNGV. The DNA for the CDR3 is TGTGCAAGCAGCTTGACGGGGAACACTGAAGCTTCCTTT. It specifies CASSLTGNTEASF.

In the case of this clonotype: An end of the junction differs from the germline gene, which may be a read error. This chain connects TRBV29-1 to TRBJ2-2, with D maybe TRBD2 (5 bases). Germline V CDR1 and CDR2: SQVTM, ANQGSEA. This CDR3 has 11 amino acids. Written as DNA, the CDR3 is TGCAGCGCTAGTATCGCCGGGGAGCTGCTTTTT. Translating it yields CSASIAGELLF.

V is TRBV20-1 and J is TRBJ2-3; D unresolved. Germline V gene lookup returns CDR1 DFQATT and CDR2 SNEGSKA (reference sequence). CDR3 length: 16 amino acids. Trimming left V 5 bases short and J 0 bases short, with 18 bases between. The CDR3 DNA reads as TGCAGTGCTGAGCGCCGAGCGCCCGATAGCACAGATACGCAGTATTTT. Residues: CSAERRAPDSTDTQYF.

The chain uses TRBV4-1 and TRBJ2-3; D possibly corresponds to TRBD2 (5 bases). The CDR3 spans 16 residues. CDR1 and CDR2 from the germline V gene are MGHRA and YSYEKL. Trimming removed 1 base from V and 6 bases from J, with 17 bases in between. The CDR3 sequence: CASSQVGEGGTDTQYF. In DNA form, the CDR3 reads TGCGCCAGCAGCCAAGTCGGAGAGGGCGGTACGGATACGCAGTATTTT.